Below are 21 T cell receptor beta chains sequenced from a single sample in a study of T cell changes during pregnancy in multiple sclerosis. Sequenced by immunoSEQ multiplex PCR; TCRdb stores in-frame clones only, minus some. The sample has about 67,000 clones, roughly nine tenths seen once. This specimen consisted of peripheral blood, obtained in the second trimester of pregnancy. The receptors originated from a female donor with multiple sclerosis, enrolled in a pregnancy study.

The count of this clone is one. This chain joins TRBV5-1 and TRBJ2-6; no reliable D call. V lost 5 bases, J lost 0 bases, and 9 bases lay in between. The CDR3 extends over 15 amino acids. CDR1 and CDR2 (germline): SGHRS, YFSETQ. CDR3: CASRTQSSGANVLTF. The CDR3 DNA reads as TGCGCCAGCAGGACTCAGAGCTCTGGGGCCAACGTCCTGACTTTC.

The V and J genes are TRBV6-1 and TRBJ1-2; 7 bases fit TRBD1. After removal of 5 bases from V and 3 bases from J, the junction contained 3 bases not matched to a gene. Germline V lookup: CDR1 MNHNS, CDR2 SASEGT. The CDR3 runs to 13 residues. CDR3 loop: CASSRQGDYGYTF. The CDR3 coding sequence is TGTGCCAGCAGTAGACAGGGAGACTATGGCTACACCTTC.

CDR3 coding DNA: TGTGCCAGCAGTGCATGGGGGCTAGCCAAAAACATTCAGTACTTC. Translation: CASSAWGLAKNIQYF. V is TRBV25-1 and J is TRBJ2-4; a possible D gene is TRBD1 (6 bases). V lost 4 bases, J lost 0 bases, and 10 bases lay in between. Germline CDR1 is MGHDK and CDR2 is SYGVNS. CDR3 length: 15 amino acids.

The chain carries TRBV18 and TRBJ1-1; tentatively, D is TRBD1 (5 bases). Trimming stripped 3 bases from V and 5 bases from J, with 13 bases between. The CDR3 is made up of 14 amino acids. CDR1 is KGHSH and CDR2 is LQKENI in the germline V gene. In DNA, the CDR3 is TGTGCCAGCTCACCCTTGGCAGGGTTAACTGAAGCTTTCTTT. Amino acid sequence: CASSPLAGLTEAFF.

Only one count was recorded for this clone. The chain employs TRBV6-1 and TRBJ1-5; D is unclear. Trimming took off 3 bases at V and 0 bases at J, with 12 bases between the two ends. CDR3 length equals 16 residues. From germline, CDR1 is MNHNS and CDR2 SASEGT. The CDR3 bases are TGTGCCAGCAGTGAGGCCGACTGGTATAGCAATCAGCCCCAGCATTTT. It yields the protein CASSEADWYSNQPQHF.

The chain recombines TRBV7-9 with TRBJ1-5, with TRBD1 matching 9 bases. With 1 base clipped from V and 3 bases from J, the junction kept 1 base outside the gene matches. There are 15 residues in the CDR3. Looked up from germline, CDR1 is SEHNR and CDR2 is FQNEAQ (reference sequence). The CDR3 here is CASSLGTGVNQPQHF. The CDR3 DNA reads TGTGCCAGCAGCTTAGGGACAGGGGTCAATCAGCCCCAGCATTTT.

The V call is TRBV2, the J call TRBJ1-5; 7 bases map to TRBD1. V shed 3 bases, J shed 2 bases, and the junction held 7 bases outside the gene matches. The CDR3 has 16 residues. Looked up from germline, CDR1 is SNHLY and CDR2 is FYNNEI. This CDR3 reads CASSDPQGWGNQPQHF. CDR3 nucleotide sequence: TGTGCCAGCAGTGACCCACAGGGGTGGGGCAATCAGCCCCAGCATTTT.

This chain uses TRBV6-5 with TRBJ1-1; a possible D gene is TRBD1 (6 bases). The CDR3 consists of 15 residues. V was shortened by 6 bases and J by 0 bases, with 14 bases between the two germline ends. Germline loops: CDR1 MNHEY, CDR2 SVGAGI. The CDR3 nucleotides are TGTGCCAGCAGACAAACTTGGACAGTGAACACTGAAGCTTTCTTT. Translated, it gives CASRQTWTVNTEAFF.

The V and J genes are TRBV19 and TRBJ1-2; TRBD1 matches at 9 bases. Germline trimming cut 3 bases from V and 6 bases from J; bases unmatched to any gene: 11. The CDR3 is made up of 16 amino acids. CDR1 and CDR2 (germline): LNHDA, SQIVND (reference sequence). The CDR3 sequence: CASSIRPTGGADGYTF. In DNA form, the CDR3 reads TGTGCCAGTAGTATTCGTCCTACAGGGGGCGCTGATGGCTACACCTTC.

This chain uses TRBV7-2 with TRBJ1-2; D gene ambiguous. The CDR3 is made up of 14 amino acids. Trimming took 2 bases from V and 0 from J, leaving 7 bases between them. Germline-derived CDR1 and CDR2 are SGHTA and FQGNSA. The CDR3 nucleotides read TGTGCCAGCAGCTTAAGACGGGCTAACTATGGCTACACCTTC. Translated, it gives CASSLRRANYGYTF.

This clone was picked up a small number of times. The J gene is TRBJ2-5, the V gene TRBV30, with D possibly being TRBD2 (6 bases). The CDR3 is made up of 14 amino acids. V was cut by 0 bases and J by 2 bases, with 10 bases left in between. Looked up from germline, CDR1 is GTSNPN and CDR2 is SVGIG (reference sequence). The CDR3 region is CAWSVGRRQETQYF. The CDR3 DNA reads TGTGCCTGGAGTGTAGGGAGGAGGCAAGAGACCCAGTACTTC.

CDR3 DNA: TGTGCCAGCAGTGAAAGGAGGACCCCCTCGGGGGAGCAGTACTTC. Amino acids: CASSERRTPSGEQYF. The chain combines TRBV6-1 with TRBJ2-5; a possible D gene is TRBD2 (6 bases). V gave up 2 bases and J gave up 11 bases, with 21 bases separating them. This CDR3 spans 15 amino acids. Germline V gene lookup returns CDR1 MNHNS and CDR2 SASEGT.

The chain uses TRBV7-2 and TRBJ2-5, with 10 bases lining up with TRBD2. The CDR3 sequence is 15 residues long. Trimming cost V 2 bases and J 0 bases; bases outside gene matches: 0. The germline V gene has CDR1 SGHTA and CDR2 FQGNSA. The CDR3: CASSLLAGDQETQYF. CDR3 sequence (DNA): TGTGCCAGCAGCTTACTAGCGGGAGACCAAGAGACCCAGTACTTC.

This clone was recorded only once. The chain carries TRBV6-1 and TRBJ1-1; 7 nucleotides align to TRBD1. V shed 1 base and J 4 bases; nucleotides not matched to a gene: 3. The CDR3 has 14 amino acids. Germline CDR1 MNHNS, CDR2 SASEGT. CDR3 coding DNA: TGTGCCAGCAGTGAAGGACAGGGCGGCACTGAAGCTTTCTTT. Translated, it gives CASSEGQGGTEAFF.

The rearrangement links TRBV18 to TRBJ1-2, with 7 positions matching TRBD1. CDR3 size: 15 residues. The junction had 7 bases not matched to a gene; V was cut back by 3 bases and J by 3 bases. CDR1 and CDR2 (germline): KGHSH, LQKENI. Here the CDR3 reads CASSPGPDRHYGYTF. As DNA, the CDR3 is TGTGCCAGCTCACCGGGCCCGGACAGGCACTATGGCTACACCTTC.

This sequence joins TRBV30 and TRBJ1-2; D is unclear. Trimming stripped 1 base from V and 8 bases from J, with 20 bases between. This CDR3 comprises 15 residues. Germline V CDR1 and CDR2: GTSNPN, SVGIG (reference sequence). The chain's CDR3 is CAWSALRHPRSGYTF. For the CDR3, the DNA is TGTGCCTGGAGTGCTCTGAGGCACCCCCGGTCGGGCTACACCTTC.

The chain couples TRBV7-9 to TRBJ2-1; 9 positions match TRBD2. J was trimmed by 5 bases and V by 10 bases; bases with no gene match: 21. Germline CDR1 SEHNR, CDR2 FQNEAQ (reference sequence). CDR3 length: 18 amino acids. Here the CDR3 DNA reads TGTGCCACCAAGTTAGGGAAATTGGCGGGAGGGAGGGACAATGAGCAGTTCTTC. Residues: CATKLGKLAGGRDNEQFF. Together with reference TRBV7-9 and TRBJ2-1, the CDR3 gives the full variable domain: DTGVSQNPRHKITKRGQNVTFRCDPISEHNRLYWYRQTLGQGPEFLTYFQNEAQLEKSRLLSDRFSAERPKGSFSTLEIQRTEQGDSAMYLCATKLGKLAGGRDNEQFFGPGTRLTVL.

The J gene is TRBJ2-2, the V gene TRBV5-6, with D possibly being TRBD1 (6 bases). The V and J ends lost 0 bases and 0 bases respectively, with 15 bases between them. The CDR3 runs 18 residues. In germline, CDR1 is SGHDT, CDR2 YYEEEE. The CDR3, as DNA: TGTGCCAGCAGCTTGGTAGGTTGGGGACACTCGAACACCGGGGAGCTGTTTTTT. Translation: CASSLVGWGHSNTGELFF.

The chain joins TRBV14 to TRBJ1-1; D gene unclear. V lost 4 bases to trimming and J lost 1 base, with 7 bases between them. The CDR3 consists of 13 residues. Germline loops: CDR1 SGHDN, CDR2 FVKESK. CDR3 loop: CASSLDQNTEAFF. CDR3 DNA: TGTGCCAGCAGCCTAGACCAGAACACTGAAGCTTTCTTT.

V gene TRBV30 combines with J gene TRBJ2-5; no clear D. V lost 0 bases, J lost 5 bases, and 4 bases lay in between. The germline V gene has CDR1 GTSNPN and CDR2 SVGIG (reference sequence). The CDR3 length is 11 residues. CDR3: CAWSVGETQYF. The CDR3 DNA sequence: TGTGCCTGGAGTGTGGGCGAGACCCAGTACTTC.

This chain connects TRBV2 to TRBJ2-7; 13 positions agree with TRBD2. Germline-derived CDR1 and CDR2 are SNHLY and FYNNEI. The V and J ends lost 9 bases and 4 bases, in that order; junction bases with no gene match: 3. The CDR3 runs to 13 residues. The DNA of the CDR3 is TGTGCCAGTCTGACTAGCGGGAGGTACGAGCAGTACTTC. It translates to CASLTSGRYEQYF.